The clone carrying this T cell receptor beta chain turned up a few times. The antigen remains undetermined. The data derive from a study of post-analysis software for immune sequencing data. In the study overall: Included among the disease courses, which were recorded for the cohort, were relapsing-remitting, secondary progressive and progressive-relapsing multiple sclerosis.

Unique molecular identifiers had been added to the TCR beta cDNA libraries. TCRdb independently ran MiXCR on the PCR reads; one entry per CDR3 protein. Of 800,000 to 950,000 distinct CDR3 sequences in the sample, 53% were seen once. Regarding the study as a whole: Patients used about five TRBV segments, including TRBV5-6, TRBV5-1 and TRBV20-1, more often than controls. Compared with controls, patients showed significantly lower normalized Chao1 diversity.

The germline V gene encodes CDR1 DFQATT and CDR2 SNEGSKA (reference sequence). V lost 1 base and J lost 0, with 12 bases in between. CDR3 length: 15 residues. The receptor was derived from a girl under 18 with multiple sclerosis. The specimen sequenced was blood. This chain links TRBV20-1 with TRBJ2-5; D possibly corresponds to TRBD1 (6 bases). The DNA of the CDR3 is TGCAGTGCTAGAGTTCCAGGGGAGTACCAAGAGACCCAGTACTTC. Encoded protein: CSARVPGEYQETQYF.